This record concerns one TCR beta chain sequence. Its target is unknown. This sample is part of a study of blood T cells in healthy people across ages. Study conclusions and caveats: Donors of long life had a larger count of naive CD4+ cells and greater diversity than aged donors. A roughly linear age-dependent decrease characterized TCR beta diversity per million T cells.

The germline V gene has CDR1 MGHRA and CDR2 YSYEKL. V shed 4 bases and J shed 2 bases, with 13 bases lying between them. The length of the CDR3 is 15 residues. For the second PCR, which ran for about 6 to 11 cycles, a sample-barcoded 5' primer and a J-beta primer mix were used. TCRdb reprocessed the 5' RACE reads via MiXCR and lists one record per CDR3 protein. Among hundreds of thousands of distinct CDR3 sequences listed, about 43% were seen once. The TCR comes from a man older than 75 in good health. The rearrangement joins TRBV4-1 to TRBJ2-3, with D perhaps TRBD2 (6 bases). The specimen was blood. For the CDR3, the DNA is TGCGCCAGCAGCCTGGGACTCCTACCCACAGATACGCAGTATTTT. Protein: CASSLGLLPTDTQYF.